This TCR beta chain was documented in a study of patients and donors after allogeneic stem cell transplantation. Trimming cost V 6 bases and J 11 bases; bases outside gene matches: 17. The CDR3 is made up of 16 amino acids. CDR1 DFQATT and CDR2 SNEGSKA come from the germline V gene (reference sequence). Each CDR3 protein gets one entry after TCRdb re-called the RT-PCR reads with MiXCR. Of about 200,000 distinct CDR3 sequences listed, about 38% are singletons. The sequenced sample consisted of blood, either unsorted or a sorted T cell fraction (not recorded which). The source of this sequence is a human donor who was either an allogeneic HSCT recipient or a stem cell or donor lymphocyte infusion donor (not recorded which). It is not recorded whose cells these are; they may come from a transplant donor. The rearrangement joins TRBV20-1 to TRBJ1-6; 9 nucleotides agree with TRBD1. CDR3 coding DNA: TGCAGTGCCCGCCCCCCCCGACAGGGGGTTCAGGCACCCCTCCACTTT. Amino acid sequence: CSARPPRQGVQAPLHF.